Included here is one T cell receptor beta chain sequence, with context. No antigen is known for it. Naive CD8 cells lacked CD45RO and underwent positive selection for CCR7, leaving out terminally differentiated effector memory CD45RA+ cells. The sample is drawn from a study of shared clonotypes between healthy human individuals. General study results and limits: Generation probabilities of non-shared clonotypes were lower (relative to those shared by all four donors). The low donor count limited represented genetic and exposure-history diversity.

Produced via immunoSEQ multiplex PCR; TCRdb's table is partial and in-frame only. The sample carries 1.5 million to 2.5 million clones, approximately 95% recorded once. Sequences were obtained from naive CD8+ T cells sorted from blood. This receptor was identified in a man aged 18 to 30 in good health.

CDR3 amino acids: CASSLGAGGPSEQFF. The CDR3 DNA follows: TGTGCCAGCAGCTTAGGAGCGGGAGGGCCCAGTGAGCAGTTCTTC. The V gene is TRBV7-2, the J gene TRBJ2-1; 10 bases fit TRBD2. The CDR3 is 15 residues long. The V gene's germline CDR1 is SGHTA and CDR2 FQGNSA. V dropped 1 base and J dropped 9; count of bases not matched to a gene: 6.